Listed below are T cell receptor beta chains from one sample, sequenced in a study of identical twins. MiXCR, run by TCRdb on the 5' RACE reads, gives a single entry per CDR3 protein. The sample carries roughly 490,000 distinct CDR3 sequences, 14% recorded once. Separately, the same data were catalogued under a study of yellow fever vaccine responses in identical twins.

The sample taken for sequencing was CD4+ T cells sorted from blood. The receptor set was obtained from a young woman in good health. Each CDR3 is given with its conserved first and last residue. The order of the fields is D gene, J gene, clone size, V gene, CDR3 protein, CDR3 DNA. D genes are given only for firm matches. Size tells how often a clone was seen (once, few, many) or the class of an expanded clone, and some rows leave it out.

NA	TRBJ2-5	few	TRBV6-2/TRBV6-3	CASSYPESTMATQYF	TGTGCCAGCAGTTACCCCGAATCCACGATGGCGACCCAGTACTTC
NA	TRBJ2-1	NA	TRBV18	CASSPFPENEQFF	TGTGCCAGCTCCCCGTTTCCCGAGAATGAGCAGTTCTTC
NA	TRBJ2-7	NA	TRBV5-6	CASTVSGRVYEQYF	TGTGCCAGCACCGTCTCGGGCAGGGTCTACGAGCAGTACTTC
TRBD2	TRBJ2-5	few	TRBV20-1	CSATPGLAGEEETQYF	TGCAGTGCTACTCCGGGACTAGCGGGGGAGGAGGAGACCCAGTACTTC
NA	TRBJ2-7	NA	TRBV29-1	CSASPAGVSEQYF	TGCAGCGCGTCCCCCGCTGGGGTTAGCGAGCAGTACTTC
TRBD1	TRBJ1-4	few	TRBV6-1	CASSETQGAGEKLFF	TGTGCCAGCAGTGAAACACAGGGGGCAGGGGAAAAACTGTTTTTT
TRBD2	TRBJ2-1	many	TRBV5-1	CASSRLAGDEQFF	TGCGCCAGCAGCCGACTAGCGGGAGATGAGCAGTTCTTC
TRBD1	TRBJ2-1	NA	TRBV2	CASRMTGHNEQFF	TGTGCCAGCAGGATGACAGGGCACAATGAGCAGTTCTTC
TRBD2	TRBJ2-1	NA	TRBV20-1	CSAVSGLAASYNEQFF	TGCAGTGCAGTATCGGGACTAGCGGCCAGTTACAATGAGCAGTTCTTC
NA	TRBJ2-1	many	TRBV12-3/TRBV12-4	CASSLAGGLTEQFF	TGTGCCAGCAGTTTAGCCGGGGGGCTCACTGAGCAGTTCTTC
NA	TRBJ1-2	few	TRBV7-9	CASGTQSARDGYTF	TGTGCCAGCGGAACCCAGTCAGCGCGGGATGGCTACACCTTC
NA	TRBJ1-1	few	TRBV18	CASSPSGRENTEAFF	TGTGCCAGCTCACCATCCGGACGGGAGAACACTGAAGCTTTCTTT